Sequencing of this T cell receptor (beta chain) was carried out in a study of cytomegalovirus exposure and HLA in healthy donors. PCR amplification relied on 60 Vbeta primers (plus 13 Jbeta primers). Here immunoSEQ multiplex PCR was the method, and the copy in TCRdb shows in-frame clones only, minus some. The sample has 100,000 to 150,000 clones; roughly 83% are singletons. CDR3 length: 15 residues. V gave up 4 bases and J gave up 0 bases, with 10 bases separating them. CDR1 and CDR2 from the germline V gene are MGHRA and YSYEKL. The sequenced material came from PBMCs. This clonotype was sampled from a man aged 18 to 30 in good health and CMV-seropositive. The chain recombines TRBV4-1 with TRBJ1-3; a possible D gene is TRBD1 (6 bases). CDR3 sequence reads: CASSPRDNSGNTIYF. The CDR3 bases are TGCGCCAGCAGCCCCCGGGACAACTCTGGAAACACCATATATTTT.